This T cell receptor beta chain derives from a study of T cell changes during pregnancy in multiple sclerosis. With 4 bases clipped from V and 1 base from J, the junction kept 10 bases outside the gene matches. Per the germline V gene, CDR1 is SGHNT and CDR2 is YYREEE (reference sequence). CDR3 length: 16 amino acids. Some clones are missing from TCRdb's copy, which holds only in-frame ones; the method was immunoSEQ multiplex PCR. The sample consists of 60,000 or so clones, 90% of them appearing once. Sample: peripheral blood, taken in the first trimester of pregnancy. The chain links TRBV5-4 to TRBJ1-2; TRBD1 matches 7 bases. The clonotype was recovered from a female donor in good health, enrolled as a control in a pregnancy study. As DNA, the CDR3 is TGTGCCAGCAGCCCGCCCCTGGCAGGGGGTAACTATGGCTACACCTTC. Its protein product is CASSPPLAGGNYGYTF.